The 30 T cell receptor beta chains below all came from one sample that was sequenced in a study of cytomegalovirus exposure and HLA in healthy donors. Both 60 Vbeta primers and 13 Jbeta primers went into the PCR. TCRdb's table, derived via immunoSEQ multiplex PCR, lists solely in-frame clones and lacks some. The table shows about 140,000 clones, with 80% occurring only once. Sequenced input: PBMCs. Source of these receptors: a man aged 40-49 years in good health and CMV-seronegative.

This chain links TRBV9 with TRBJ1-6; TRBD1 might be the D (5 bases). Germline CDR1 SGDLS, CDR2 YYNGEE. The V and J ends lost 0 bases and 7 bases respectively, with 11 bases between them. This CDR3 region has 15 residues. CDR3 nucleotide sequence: TGTGCCAGCAGCGTAGATGGACAAGCAAATTCACCCCTCCACTTT. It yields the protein CASSVDGQANSPLHF. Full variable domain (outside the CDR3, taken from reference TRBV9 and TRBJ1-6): DSGVTQTPKHLITATGQRVTLRCSPRSGDLSVYWYQQSLDQGLQFLIQYYNGEERAKGNILERFSAQQFPDLHSELNLSSLELGDSALYFCASSVDGQANSPLHFGNGTRLTVT.

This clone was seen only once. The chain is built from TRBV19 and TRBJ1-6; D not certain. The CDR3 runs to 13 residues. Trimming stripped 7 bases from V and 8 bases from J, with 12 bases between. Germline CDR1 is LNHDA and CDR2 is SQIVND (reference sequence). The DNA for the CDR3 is TGTGCCAGTAATCGGGGAATGGATTCACCCCTCCACTTT. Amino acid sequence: CASNRGMDSPLHF.

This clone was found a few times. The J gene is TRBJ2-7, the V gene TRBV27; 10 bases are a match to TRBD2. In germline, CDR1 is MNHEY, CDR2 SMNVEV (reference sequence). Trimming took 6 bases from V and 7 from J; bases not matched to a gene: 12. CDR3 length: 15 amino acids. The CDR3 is CASSRGDSGGREQYF. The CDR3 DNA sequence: TGTGCCAGCAGCCGTGGTGATAGCGGGGGGCGGGAGCAGTACTTC.

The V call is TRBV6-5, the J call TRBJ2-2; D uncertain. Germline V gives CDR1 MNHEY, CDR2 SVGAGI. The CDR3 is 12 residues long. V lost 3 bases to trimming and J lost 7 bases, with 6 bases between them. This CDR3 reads CASSYRGGELFF. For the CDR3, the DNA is TGTGCCAGCAGTTATAGAGGCGGGGAGCTGTTTTTT.

CDR3 protein: CASSRTSGSWDTQYF. CDR3 nucleotides: TGTGCCAGCAGCCGGACTAGCGGGAGCTGGGATACGCAGTATTTT. The rearrangement links TRBV7-9 to TRBJ2-3; 13 bases fit TRBD2. V dropped 5 bases and J dropped 6; count of bases not matched to a gene: 5. Germline CDR1 reads SEHNR; CDR2 reads FQNEAQ (reference sequence). This CDR3 has 15 residues.

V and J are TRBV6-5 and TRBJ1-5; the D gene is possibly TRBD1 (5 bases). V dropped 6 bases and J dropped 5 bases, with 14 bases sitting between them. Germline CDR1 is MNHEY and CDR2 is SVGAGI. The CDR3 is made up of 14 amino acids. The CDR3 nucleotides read TGTGCCAGCAGCCTAGACAGCACCTATCAGCCCCAGCATTTT. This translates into CASSLDSTYQPQHF.

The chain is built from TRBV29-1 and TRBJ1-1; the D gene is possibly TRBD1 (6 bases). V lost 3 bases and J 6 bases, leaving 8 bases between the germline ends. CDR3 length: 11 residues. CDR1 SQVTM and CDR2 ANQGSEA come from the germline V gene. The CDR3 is CSVDRGSEAFF. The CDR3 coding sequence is TGCAGCGTTGACAGGGGCTCTGAAGCTTTCTTT.

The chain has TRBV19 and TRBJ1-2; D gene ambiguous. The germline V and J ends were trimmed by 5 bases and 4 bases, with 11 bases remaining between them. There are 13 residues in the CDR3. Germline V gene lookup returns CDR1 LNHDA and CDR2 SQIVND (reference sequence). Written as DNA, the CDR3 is TGTGCCAGTAGTCCGGGTGGGAGCTATGGCTACACCTTC. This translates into CASSPGGSYGYTF.

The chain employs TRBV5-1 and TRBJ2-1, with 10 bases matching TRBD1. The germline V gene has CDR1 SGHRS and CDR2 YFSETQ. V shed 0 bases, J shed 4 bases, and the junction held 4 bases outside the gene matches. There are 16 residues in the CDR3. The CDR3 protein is CASSLVRQGAYNEQFF. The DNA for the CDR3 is TGCGCCAGCAGCTTGGTGCGACAGGGGGCTTACAATGAGCAGTTCTTC.

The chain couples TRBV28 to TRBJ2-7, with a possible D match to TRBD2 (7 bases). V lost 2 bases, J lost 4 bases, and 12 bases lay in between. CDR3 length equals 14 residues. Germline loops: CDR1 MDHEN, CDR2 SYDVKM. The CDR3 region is CASSLTGGLYEQYF. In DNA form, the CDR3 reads TGTGCCAGCAGTTTAACGGGGGGCCTTTACGAGCAGTACTTC.

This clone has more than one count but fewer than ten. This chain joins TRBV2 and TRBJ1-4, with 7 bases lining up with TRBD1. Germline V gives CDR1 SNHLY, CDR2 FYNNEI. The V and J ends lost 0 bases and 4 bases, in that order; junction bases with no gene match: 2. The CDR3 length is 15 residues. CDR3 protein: CASSEARQGNEKLFF. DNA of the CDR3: TGTGCCAGCAGTGAAGCGCGACAGGGTAATGAAAAACTGTTTTTT.

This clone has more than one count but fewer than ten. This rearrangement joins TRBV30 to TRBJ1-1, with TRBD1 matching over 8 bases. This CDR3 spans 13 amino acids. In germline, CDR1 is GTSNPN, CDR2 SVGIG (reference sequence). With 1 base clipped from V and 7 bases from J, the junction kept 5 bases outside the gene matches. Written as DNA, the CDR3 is TGTGCCTGGAGTGGGGCAGGGGGCCTTGAAGCTTTCTTT. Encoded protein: CAWSGAGGLEAFF.

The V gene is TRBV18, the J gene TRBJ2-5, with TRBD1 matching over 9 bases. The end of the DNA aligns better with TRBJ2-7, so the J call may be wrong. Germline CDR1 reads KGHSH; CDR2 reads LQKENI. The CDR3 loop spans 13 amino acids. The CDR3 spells CASSTTGGYEQYF. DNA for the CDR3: TGTGCCAGCTCGACGACAGGGGGCTACGAGCAGTACTTC.

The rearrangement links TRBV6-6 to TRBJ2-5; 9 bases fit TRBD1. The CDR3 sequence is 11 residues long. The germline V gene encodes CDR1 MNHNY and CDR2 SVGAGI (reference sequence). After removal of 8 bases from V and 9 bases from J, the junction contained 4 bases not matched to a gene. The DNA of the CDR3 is TGTGCCAGCCGCAACAGGGGGCCCCAGTACTTC. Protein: CASRNRGPQYF.

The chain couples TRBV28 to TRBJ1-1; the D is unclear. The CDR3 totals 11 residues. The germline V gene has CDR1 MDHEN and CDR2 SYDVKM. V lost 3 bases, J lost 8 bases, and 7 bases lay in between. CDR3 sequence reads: CASSFMAEAFF. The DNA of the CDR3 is TGTGCCAGCAGTTTCATGGCAGAAGCTTTCTTT.

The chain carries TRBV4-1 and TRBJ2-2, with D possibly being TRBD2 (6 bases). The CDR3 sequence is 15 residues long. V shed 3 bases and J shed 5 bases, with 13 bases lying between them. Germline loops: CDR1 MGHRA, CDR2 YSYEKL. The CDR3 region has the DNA TGCGCCAGCAGCCAGAGGGGTCGGGAGACCGGGGAGCTGTTTTTT. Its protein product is CASSQRGRETGELFF.

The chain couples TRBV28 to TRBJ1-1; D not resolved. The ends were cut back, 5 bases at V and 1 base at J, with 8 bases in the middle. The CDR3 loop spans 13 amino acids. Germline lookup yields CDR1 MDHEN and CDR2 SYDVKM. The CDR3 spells CASSKTTNTEAFF. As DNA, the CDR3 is TGTGCCAGCAGTAAGACTACGAACACTGAAGCTTTCTTT.

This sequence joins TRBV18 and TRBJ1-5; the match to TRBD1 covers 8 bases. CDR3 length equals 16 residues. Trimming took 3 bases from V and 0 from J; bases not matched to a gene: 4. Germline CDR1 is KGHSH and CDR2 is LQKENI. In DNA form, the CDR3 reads TGTGCCAGCTCACCTCCCCAGGGGGCTAGCAATCAGCCCCAGCATTTT. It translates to CASSPPQGASNQPQHF.

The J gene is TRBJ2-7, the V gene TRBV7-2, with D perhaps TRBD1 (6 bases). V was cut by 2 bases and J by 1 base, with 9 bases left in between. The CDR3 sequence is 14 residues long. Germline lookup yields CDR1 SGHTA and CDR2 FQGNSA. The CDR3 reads CASSLNQGSYEQYF. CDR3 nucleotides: TGTGCCAGCAGCTTAAATCAGGGGTCCTACGAGCAGTACTTC.

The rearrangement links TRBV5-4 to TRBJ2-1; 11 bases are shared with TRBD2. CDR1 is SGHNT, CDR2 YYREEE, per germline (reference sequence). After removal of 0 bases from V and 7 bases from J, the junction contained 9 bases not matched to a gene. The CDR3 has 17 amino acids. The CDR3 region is CASSLGFSGGAGNEQFF. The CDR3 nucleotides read TGTGCCAGCAGCTTGGGATTTAGCGGGGGGGCGGGGAATGAGCAGTTCTTC.

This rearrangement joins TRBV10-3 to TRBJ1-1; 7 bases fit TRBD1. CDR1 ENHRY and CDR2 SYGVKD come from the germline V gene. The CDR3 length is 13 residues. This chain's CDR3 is CATSQGEYTEAFF. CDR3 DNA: TGTGCTACCTCCCAGGGGGAGTATACTGAAGCTTTCTTT.

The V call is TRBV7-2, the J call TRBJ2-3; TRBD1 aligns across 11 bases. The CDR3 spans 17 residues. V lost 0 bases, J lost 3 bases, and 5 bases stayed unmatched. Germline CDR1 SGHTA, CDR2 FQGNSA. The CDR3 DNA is TGTGCCAGCAGCTTAGCGGAGGACAGGGGGCGAACAGATACGCAGTATTTT. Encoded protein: CASSLAEDRGRTDTQYF.

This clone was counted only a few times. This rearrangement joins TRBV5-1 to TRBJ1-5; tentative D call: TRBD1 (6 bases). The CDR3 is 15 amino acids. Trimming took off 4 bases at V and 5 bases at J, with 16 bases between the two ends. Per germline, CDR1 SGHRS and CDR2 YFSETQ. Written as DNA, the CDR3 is TGCGCCAGCAGCCGCCTGGGGGGGCTCTATCAGCCCCAGCATTTT. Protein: CASSRLGGLYQPQHF.

The CDR3 DNA sequence: TGTGCCAGCAGCCCAACAGGGGGTGCAGAAGCTTTCTTT. It codes for CASSPTGGAEAFF. V is TRBV6-4 and J is TRBJ1-1, with 8 bases lining up with TRBD1. The CDR3 covers 13 residues. The V and J ends lost 6 bases and 8 bases, in that order; junction bases with no gene match: 8. Per germline, CDR1 MRHNA and CDR2 SNTAGT.

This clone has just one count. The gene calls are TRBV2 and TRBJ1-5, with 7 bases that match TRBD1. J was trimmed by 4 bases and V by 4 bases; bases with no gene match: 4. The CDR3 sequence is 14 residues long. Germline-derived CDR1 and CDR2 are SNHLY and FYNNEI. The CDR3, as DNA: TGTGCCAGCAGTGTAGGGACAGCTAATCAGCCCCAGCATTTT. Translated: CASSVGTANQPQHF.

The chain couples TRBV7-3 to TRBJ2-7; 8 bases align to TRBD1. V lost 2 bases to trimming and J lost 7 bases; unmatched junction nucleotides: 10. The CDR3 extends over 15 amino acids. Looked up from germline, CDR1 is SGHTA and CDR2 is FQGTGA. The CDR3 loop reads CASSLVAQGAGEQYF. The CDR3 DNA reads TGTGCCAGCAGCTTAGTCGCCCAGGGGGCGGGGGAGCAGTACTTC.

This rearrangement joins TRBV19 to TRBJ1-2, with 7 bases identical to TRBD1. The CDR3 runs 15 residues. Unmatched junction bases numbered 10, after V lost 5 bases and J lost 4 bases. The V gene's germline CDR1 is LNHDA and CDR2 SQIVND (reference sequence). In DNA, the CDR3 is TGTGCCAGTAGTGACGGGACAGAGCCTAGCTATGGCTACACCTTC. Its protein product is CASSDGTEPSYGYTF.

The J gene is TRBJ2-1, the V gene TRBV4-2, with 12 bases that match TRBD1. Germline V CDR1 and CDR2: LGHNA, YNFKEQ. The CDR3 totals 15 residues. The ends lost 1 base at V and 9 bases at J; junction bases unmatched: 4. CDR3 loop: CASSQAGTGGVEQFF. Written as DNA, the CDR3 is TGTGCCAGCAGCCAAGCCGGGACAGGGGGCGTTGAGCAGTTCTTC.

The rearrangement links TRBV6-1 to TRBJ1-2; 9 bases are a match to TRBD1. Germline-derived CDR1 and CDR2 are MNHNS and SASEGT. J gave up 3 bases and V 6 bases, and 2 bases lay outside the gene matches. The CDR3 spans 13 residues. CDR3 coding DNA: TGTGCCAGCAGAGGACAGGGGTACTATGGCTACACCTTC. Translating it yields CASRGQGYYGYTF.

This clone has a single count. CDR3 DNA: TGTGCCATTTCCCCTAGGAGTGGGGGCTACACCTTC. It encodes CAISPRSGGYTF. The J gene is TRBJ1-2, the V gene TRBV25-1, with D uncertain. The CDR3 is 12 amino acids. V shed 10 bases and J shed 8 bases, with 17 bases lying between them. Germline CDR1 and CDR2: MGHDK and SYGVNS.